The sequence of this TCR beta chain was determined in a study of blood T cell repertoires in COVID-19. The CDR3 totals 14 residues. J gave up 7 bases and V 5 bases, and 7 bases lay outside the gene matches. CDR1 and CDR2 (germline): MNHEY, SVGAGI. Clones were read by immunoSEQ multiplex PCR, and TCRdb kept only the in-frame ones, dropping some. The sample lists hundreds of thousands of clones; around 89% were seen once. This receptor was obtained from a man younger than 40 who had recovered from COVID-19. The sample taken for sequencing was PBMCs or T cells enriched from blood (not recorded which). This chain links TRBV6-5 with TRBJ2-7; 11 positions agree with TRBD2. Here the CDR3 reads CASSTLTSGREQYF. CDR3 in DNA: TGTGCCAGCAGTACCCTTACTAGCGGGAGAGAGCAGTACTTC.